The TCR beta chain under discussion was sequenced for a study of spatial heterogeneity in lung cancer (dated by TCRdb to between 2019 and 2020). Regarding the research as a whole: More beta-chain than alpha-chain transcripts were consistently detected, likely reflecting higher beta-chain transcript abundance. Both alpha and beta chains were TCR-sequenced in samples taken at surgery, namely 220 tumor regions, 61 to 65 matched nontumor lung samples and roughly 56 PBMC samples. In the raw uncorrected reads, each unique combination of TCR and UMI appeared more than ten times on average. The study quantitatively compared TCR alpha and beta repertoires across multiple tumor regions, matched nontumor lung and blood in non-small cell lung cancer. Nonsynonymous mutation counts, determined by whole-exome sequencing of tumor tissue, were related to TCR repertoire features. Results the study describes overall, beyond this receptor: Ubiquitous expanded tumor TCRs were detected in blood more often at tumor resection than at routine follow-up. Confirming at a functional level the hypothesis that regional TCRs recognize regional mutations was considered to require additional single-cell paired TCR alpha and beta sequencing.

Library construction relied on 5' RACE. For sequencing, a NextSeq 500 was employed. In the TCR library protocol, a unique molecular identifier was attached to each TCR cDNA molecule so that PCR and sequencing errors could be corrected. In the source study's methods: TCR identification, UMI-based error correction and CDR3 extraction were all carried out with Decombinator tools. TCRs above a frequency of 2 per 1,000, corresponding to the top 1% of the tumor frequency distribution, were defined as expanded. Renyi diversity was calculated using the R vegan package after each repertoire was subsampled 100 times to 5,000 TCRs. CDR3 similarity networks were constructed using string-kernel similarity of amino acid triplets, with links drawn between CDR3s whose pairwise similarity was above 0.82. TCRdb took the public reads, trimmed them with fastp at Q25, ran MiXCR for clone calling and kept in-frame beta chains. Under each unique CDR3 protein, matching rows form one entry showing the most common genes and DNA. The V and J calls, along with clone size, are taken from TCRdb and not from the paper's own processing. In this sample the table shows 39,000 or so distinct CDR3 sequences, 7.5% of which occur a single time. The ten most abundant clones make up under 30% of the sample.

The sample holds many counts of this clonotype. The antigen it binds to is not known. Nothing much larger sits one base from this clone, and base qualities are not available. At the junction V is shortened by 4 bases and J by 5 bases, with 17 bases in between. Taken from the germline V gene, the CDR1 and CDR2 loops are MNHEY and SVGAGI. The CDR3, cysteine through phenylalanine, is 15 amino acids long. Only the CDR3 region is kept as DNA, spanning 45 bases read in frame from base 1. Per the publication, the time point label means: sample taken at primary tumor resection. The donors were more than 65 patients from the lung TRACERx cohort who had early-stage, untreated non-small cell lung cancer. TCR sequencing used whole RNA extracted from tumor and nontumor lung tissue, or from cryopreserved PBMC samples, without cell sorting. Only patients for whom sufficient RNA was available from at least two tumor regions were selected for TCR sequencing.

This TCR derives from a male donor with early-stage non-small cell lung cancer. The chain is encoded by TRBV6-5 joined to TRBJ1-1; the D gene is unclear. Sequencing was performed on PBMCs, taken at surgery. DNA sequence: TGTGCCAGCAGTTCTAAAGGGTCCTTTGGGACTGAAGCTTTCTTT. It translates as CASSSKGSFGTEAFF.